This TCR beta chain was captured by sequencing in a study of T cells in Graves' hyperthyroidism and ophthalmopathy. As regards this clonotype: Its antigen is unknown.

V gave up 3 bases and J gave up 10 bases, with 10 bases separating them. The germline gives CDR1 SEHNR, CDR2 FQNEAQ (reference sequence). The CDR3 is made up of 12 amino acids. Findings and limits, study-wide: Before onset, ophthalmopathy was predicted by the model a median roughly 6.8 months earlier.

Researchers took RNA transcripts and amplified the TCR beta CDR3 regions from them. During a first-round RT-PCR of the TCR CDR3, the HTBI primer set was used. TCRdb recomputed calls from the multiplex PCR reads with MiXCR, one row per CDR3 protein. The profile shows around 340,000 distinct CDR3 sequences, roughly 14% of them singletons. The origin of this receptor is a woman in her twenties or thirties with Graves' hyperthyroidism. The sequenced sample consisted of blood. V usage is TRBV7-9 and J usage is TRBJ2-1, with D possibly being TRBD1 or TRBD2 (5 bases each). This CDR3 is CASSLGPGEQFF. In nucleotides, the CDR3 is TGTGCCAGCAGCTTGGGACCGGGGGAGCAGTTCTTC. The whole variable domain, filled in from reference TRBV7-9 and TRBJ2-1, reads DTGVSQNPRHKITKRGQNVTFRCDPISEHNRLYWYRQTLGQGPEFLTYFQNEAQLEKSRLLSDRFSAERPKGSFSTLEIQRTEQGDSAMYLCASSLGPGEQFFGPGTRLTVL.